This TCR beta chain was profiled in a study of T-cell memory formation after mild COVID-19. Study details: TCR clustering was largely donor specific.

Findings and caveats of the study: Later expanders leaned CD4+, whereas day 15 to 85 contracting clones were balanced CD4/CD8. Pre-infection memory contained some responding clones, which suggested that cross-reactive memory had joined. Those CD4+ clones that contracted were mainly in CM and EM (CD8+ ones in EMRA).

TCRdb redid the calling of the 5' RACE reads with MiXCR, one entry per CDR3 protein. The table has about 430,000 distinct CDR3 sequences, roughly 18% seen once; the top ten hold 20% to 25%. In this sample, this clonotype turned up a few times. The antigen is unknown. The TCR comes from a man aged 18 to 35 who had mild COVID-19 (a few samples of this study predate the infection). Cell type and time point are not known. The sample was PBMCs or a T cell subset sorted from them (not recorded which).

The CDR3, as DNA: TGTGCCAGCAGCCTACTTTGGGAGACCCAGTACTTC. It encodes CASSLLWETQYF. The V call is TRBV11-2, the J call TRBJ2-5; D is unclear. Per germline, CDR1 SGHAT and CDR2 FQNNGV. There are 12 residues in the CDR3. The ends were cut back, 5 bases at V and 5 bases at J, with 9 bases in the middle.